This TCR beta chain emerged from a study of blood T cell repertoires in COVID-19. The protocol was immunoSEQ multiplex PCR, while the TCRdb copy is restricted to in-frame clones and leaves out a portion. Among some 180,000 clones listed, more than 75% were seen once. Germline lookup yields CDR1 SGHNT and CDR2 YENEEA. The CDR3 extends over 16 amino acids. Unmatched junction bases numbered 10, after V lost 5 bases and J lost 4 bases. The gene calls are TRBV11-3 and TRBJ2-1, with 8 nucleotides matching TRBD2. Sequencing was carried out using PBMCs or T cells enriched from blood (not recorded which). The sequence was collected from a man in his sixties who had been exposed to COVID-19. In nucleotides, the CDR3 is TGTGCCAGCAGCATAGCGGGAAGAGGCACGTACAATGAGCAGTTCTTC. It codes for CASSIAGRGTYNEQFF.